The TCR beta chain under discussion was sequenced for a study of T cell repertoires in cytomegalovirus infection. Overall study: Public TCR beta signatures marked donors with CMV infection and the matching HLA. Study-level points and caveats: Carriers of CMV plus the relevant HLA were identified by cumulative public TCR beta family frequency. What dominated the ex vivo response were HLA-C-restricted CMV-specific TCR beta clonotypes.

Between the trimmed V and J ends, which lost 1 base and 8 bases, there was a span of 11 bases. Germline lookup yields CDR1 SGHTA and CDR2 FQGNSA. The CDR3 consists of 14 residues. On this clonotype itself: Its antigen remains unknown.

TCRdb recomputed calls from the reads with MiXCR, one row per CDR3 protein. The sample yields about 400,000 distinct CDR3 sequences, around a sixth seen once. The chain has TRBV7-2 and TRBJ1-4, with D uncertain. The sequence derives from a human donor in good health (CMV status not recorded). Some clones in this sample may be carry-over from other donors' samples. Sequencing was carried out using PBMCs. The CDR3, as DNA: TGTGCCAGCAGCTTAGACTCCCGGACGGAAAAACTGTTTTTT. Encoded protein: CASSLDSRTEKLFF. Full variable domain (outside the CDR3, taken from reference TRBV7-2 and TRBJ1-4): GAGVSQSPSNKVTEKGKDVELRCDPISGHTALYWYRQSLGQGLEFLIYFQGNSAPDKSGLPSDRFSAERTGGSVSTLTIQRTQQEDSAVYLCASSLDSRTEKLFFGSGTQLSVL.